This entry lists 20 T cell receptor beta chains sequenced from one sample in a study of blood T cell repertoires in COVID-19. Some clones are missing from TCRdb's copy, which holds only in-frame ones; the method was immunoSEQ multiplex PCR. The sample records some 500,000 clones, more than 75% being singletons. What was sequenced was PBMCs or T cells enriched from blood (not recorded which). These receptors all come from a woman in her thirties or forties who had recovered from COVID-19.

The rearrangement links TRBV18 to TRBJ2-4, with D tentatively TRBD1 (6 bases). V lost 6 bases and J 1 base, leaving 10 bases between the germline ends. The germline gives CDR1 KGHSH, CDR2 LQKENI. The CDR3 is 14 residues long. In DNA, the CDR3 is TGTGCCAGCTCGGCAGGGGTGGCCAAAAACATTCAGTACTTC. Its protein product is CASSAGVAKNIQYF.

V is TRBV7-6 and J is TRBJ2-7; 10 bases align to TRBD2. The germline V gene has CDR1 SGHVS and CDR2 FNYEAQ. CDR3 length: 16 residues. The junction had 12 bases not matched to a gene; V was cut back by 4 bases and J by 6 bases. CDR3 protein: CASSSSDSGRISEQYF. The CDR3 nucleotides read TGTGCCAGCAGCTCCTCAGATAGCGGGAGGATCTCCGAGCAGTACTTC.

The J gene is TRBJ2-7, the V gene TRBV4-3, with 7 bases lining up with TRBD1. V was pared by 2 bases and J by 2 bases, with 6 bases of the junction left unmatched. The CDR3 has 15 amino acids. CDR1 is LGHNA and CDR2 is YSLEER in the germline V gene. The CDR3 reads CASSQQQGQAYEQYF. CDR3 DNA: TGCGCCAGCAGCCAACAGCAAGGACAGGCCTACGAGCAGTACTTC.

The V and J genes are TRBV24-1 and TRBJ2-3; maybe TRBD2 (5 bases). CDR1 is KGHDR and CDR2 is SFDVKD in the germline V gene. The ends were cut back, 5 bases at V and 1 base at J, with 21 bases in the middle. The CDR3 loop spans 18 amino acids. The CDR3 sequence is CATSGAKETTYRTDTQYF. CDR3 in DNA: TGTGCCACCAGTGGTGCGAAGGAGACTACTTATCGCACAGATACGCAGTATTTT.

The chain joins TRBV29-1 to TRBJ2-1; a weak D match, TRBD1 (6 bases). Germline loops: CDR1 SQVTM, CDR2 ANQGSEA. This CDR3 is built from 14 residues. Deletions cut 2 bases from V and 6 bases from J, with 14 bases between. The CDR3 DNA reads TGCAGCGTTGAATCCCCCACAGGGCCCAATGAGCAGTTCTTC. It specifies CSVESPTGPNEQFF.

A remark on this clone: Other DNA variants within this sample encode the same CDR3. The chain recombines TRBV10-3 with TRBJ1-5, with D possibly TRBD1 on 6 matching bases. The CDR3 spans 13 residues. V was pared by 4 bases and J by 4 bases, with 8 bases between. Germline lookup yields CDR1 ENHRY and CDR2 SYGVKD. Here the CDR3 DNA reads TGTGCCATCAGTGGTGGACAGAATCAGCCCCAGCATTTT. Translation: CAISGGQNQPQHF.

This chain links TRBV29-1 with TRBJ1-3; D perhaps matches TRBD1 (5 bases). Trimming took off 5 bases at V and 0 bases at J, with 11 bases between the two ends. CDR1 is SQVTM, CDR2 ANQGSEA, per germline. This CDR3 comprises 14 residues. The CDR3 reads CSVQPRDSGNTIYF. DNA for the CDR3: TGCAGCGTTCAACCCAGGGACTCTGGAAACACCATATATTTT.

This chain links TRBV4-3 with TRBJ2-3; a possible D gene is TRBD2 (6 bases). The germline gives CDR1 LGHNA, CDR2 YSLEER. This CDR3 contains 16 residues. Trimming removed 1 base at V and 0 bases at J, with 11 bases between. The CDR3 DNA follows: TGCGCCAGCAGCCAAGGGGTCGGGACTAGCACAGATACGCAGTATTTT. Protein: CASSQGVGTSTDTQYF.

CDR3 loop: CASSESGFNQPQHF. CDR3 DNA sequence: TGTGCCAGCAGCGAGTCAGGGTTCAATCAGCCCCAGCATTTT. This chain uses TRBV6-5 with TRBJ1-5, with D tentatively TRBD1 (5 bases). Germline values: CDR1 MNHEY, CDR2 SVGAGI. The CDR3 spans 14 residues. Trimming pared 6 bases from V and 3 bases from J, leaving 12 bases between.

CDR3 bases: TGTGCCAGCAGCTTAGGTTTAGCGGGAGCCCAAGAGACCCAGTACTTC. This codes for CASSLGLAGAQETQYF. This chain links TRBV13 with TRBJ2-5; 9 bases are a match to TRBD2. Trimming took 0 bases from V and 1 from J; bases not matched to a gene: 3. The CDR3 sequence is 16 residues long. The germline V gene has CDR1 PRHDT and CDR2 FYEKMQ (reference sequence).

The chain carries TRBV7-6 and TRBJ2-7; D is possibly TRBD2 (6 bases). Germline values: CDR1 SGHVS, CDR2 FNYEAQ. The CDR3 sequence is 13 residues long. The V end lost 6 bases, the J end lost 6 bases, and 15 bases lay between the germline ends. The CDR3 nucleotides are TGTGCCAGCAGTTCCTATCGGGACTCCGAGCAGTACTTC. Amino acids: CASSSYRDSEQYF.

Points on this clone: This sample also contains other DNA sequences that code for the same CDR3. This sequence joins TRBV18 and TRBJ1-1; D perhaps matches TRBD1 (6 bases). V shed 2 bases and J shed 5 bases, with 6 bases lying between them. This CDR3 contains 12 residues. CDR1 is KGHSH and CDR2 is LQKENI in the germline V gene. CDR3 nucleotides: TGTGCCAGCTCACCAGGACAGACTGAAGCTTTCTTT. It yields the protein CASSPGQTEAFF. Combining the CDR3 with reference TRBV18 and TRBJ1-1 gives the whole variable domain NAGVMQNPRHLVRRRGQEARLRCSPMKGHSHVYWYRQLPEEGLKFMVYLQKENIIDESGMPKERFSAEFPKEGPSILRIQQVVRGDSAAYFCASSPGQTEAFFGQGTRLTVV.

V and J are TRBV4-3 and TRBJ1-1; 7 bases are shared with TRBD1. CDR3 length: 19 residues. V lost 0 bases and J lost 1; bases outside the gene matches: 14. The germline gives CDR1 LGHNA, CDR2 YSLEER. The CDR3 is CASSQDFRGRGLGNTEAFF. The CDR3 DNA reads as TGCGCCAGCAGCCAAGACTTTCGCGGTAGGGGGCTAGGGAACACTGAAGCTTTCTTT.

The CDR3 reads CASSSAGGYEQYF. The CDR3 coding sequence is TGTGCCAGCAGCTCTGCAGGGGGCTACGAGCAGTACTTC. V gene TRBV7-2 combines with J gene TRBJ2-7, with 7 nucleotides matching TRBD1. The ends lost 4 bases at V and 3 bases at J; junction bases unmatched: 3. CDR1 is SGHTA and CDR2 is FQGNSA in the germline V gene. The CDR3 loop spans 13 amino acids.

The chain has TRBV5-1 and TRBJ2-2; TRBD1 might be the D (5 bases). CDR3 length: 15 residues. V was cut by 4 bases and J by 0 bases, with 10 bases left in between. Germline CDR1 reads SGHRS; CDR2 reads YFSETQ. The CDR3: CASSVDSANTGELFF. In DNA, the CDR3 is TGCGCCAGCAGCGTCGACAGCGCGAACACCGGGGAGCTGTTTTTT.

The chain carries TRBV10-3 and TRBJ1-2, with D perhaps TRBD1 (5 bases). V lost 0 bases and J 5 bases, leaving 10 bases between the germline ends. The V gene's germline CDR1 is ENHRY and CDR2 SYGVKD. The CDR3 runs to 14 residues. The CDR3 bases are TGTGCCATCAGTGAGTCGAGGCAGGGTTATGGCTACACCTTC. Residues: CAISESRQGYGYTF.

The count of this clone is one. The V call is TRBV6-2 or TRBV6-3, the J call TRBJ2-7; 10 nucleotides line up with TRBD2. CDR3 length: 14 residues. Germline CDR1 MNHEY, CDR2 SVGEGT. V lost 2 bases and J lost 4; bases outside the gene matches: 2. The CDR3 reads CASSYQREGYEQYF. The CDR3 DNA sequence: TGTGCCAGCAGTTACCAGCGGGAGGGGTACGAGCAGTACTTC.

The V and J genes are TRBV6-1 and TRBJ2-1, with TRBD2 matching 13 bases. J gave up 7 bases and V 4 bases, and 7 bases lay outside the gene matches. There are 16 residues in the CDR3. Germline CDR1 is MNHNS and CDR2 is SASEGT. The CDR3 region is CASSGTSGRGENEQFF. CDR3 DNA: TGTGCCAGCAGTGGGACTAGCGGGAGAGGAGAAAATGAGCAGTTCTTC.

This clone was detected only once. V is TRBV2 and J is TRBJ2-5; TRBD2 might be the D (7 bases). CDR1 is SNHLY, CDR2 FYNNEI, per germline. The CDR3 has 14 amino acids. V was trimmed by 8 bases and J by 0 bases, leaving 13 bases between them. CDR3 in amino acids: CASLRGTNQETQYF. The CDR3 region has the DNA TGTGCCAGCCTAAGGGGGACTAACCAAGAGACCCAGTACTTC.

This sequence joins TRBV9 and TRBJ2-7; D may be TRBD1 (6 bases). V was shortened by 0 bases and J by 7 bases, with 14 bases between the two germline ends. Germline CDR1 and CDR2: SGDLS and YYNGEE. This CDR3 region has 14 residues. CDR3 nucleotides: TGTGCCAGCAGCGTAGGGGTCGAGGGGGTAGAGCAGTACTTC. Translation: CASSVGVEGVEQYF.